This T cell receptor (beta chain) stems from a study of CD8 T cells in Susac syndrome. Random-hexamer reverse transcription was applied to about 0.45 to 1 ug RNA. An immunoSEQ multiplex PCR generated amplified TCR beta CDR3 products spanning 54 Vbeta and 13 Jbeta. TCRdb independently ran MiXCR on the immunoSEQ multiplex PCR reads; one entry per CDR3 protein. Of 95,000 to 150,000 distinct CDR3 sequences listed, just under 95% were seen once; the top ten hold around 0.28%. Germline V gene lookup returns CDR1 MNHEY and CDR2 SVGAGI. The CDR3 contains 14 residues. V trimming: 6 bases; J trimming: 2 bases; junction bases outside the gene matches: 7.

Material for sequencing was CD8+ T cells from PBMCs. This receptor was obtained from a human donor with Susac syndrome. V usage is TRBV6-5 and J usage is TRBJ2-7; 7 bases align to TRBD1. The CDR3 spells CASSLRDSPYEQYF. The CDR3 nucleotides read TGTGCCAGCAGCCTCAGGGACAGCCCCTACGAGCAGTACTTC.